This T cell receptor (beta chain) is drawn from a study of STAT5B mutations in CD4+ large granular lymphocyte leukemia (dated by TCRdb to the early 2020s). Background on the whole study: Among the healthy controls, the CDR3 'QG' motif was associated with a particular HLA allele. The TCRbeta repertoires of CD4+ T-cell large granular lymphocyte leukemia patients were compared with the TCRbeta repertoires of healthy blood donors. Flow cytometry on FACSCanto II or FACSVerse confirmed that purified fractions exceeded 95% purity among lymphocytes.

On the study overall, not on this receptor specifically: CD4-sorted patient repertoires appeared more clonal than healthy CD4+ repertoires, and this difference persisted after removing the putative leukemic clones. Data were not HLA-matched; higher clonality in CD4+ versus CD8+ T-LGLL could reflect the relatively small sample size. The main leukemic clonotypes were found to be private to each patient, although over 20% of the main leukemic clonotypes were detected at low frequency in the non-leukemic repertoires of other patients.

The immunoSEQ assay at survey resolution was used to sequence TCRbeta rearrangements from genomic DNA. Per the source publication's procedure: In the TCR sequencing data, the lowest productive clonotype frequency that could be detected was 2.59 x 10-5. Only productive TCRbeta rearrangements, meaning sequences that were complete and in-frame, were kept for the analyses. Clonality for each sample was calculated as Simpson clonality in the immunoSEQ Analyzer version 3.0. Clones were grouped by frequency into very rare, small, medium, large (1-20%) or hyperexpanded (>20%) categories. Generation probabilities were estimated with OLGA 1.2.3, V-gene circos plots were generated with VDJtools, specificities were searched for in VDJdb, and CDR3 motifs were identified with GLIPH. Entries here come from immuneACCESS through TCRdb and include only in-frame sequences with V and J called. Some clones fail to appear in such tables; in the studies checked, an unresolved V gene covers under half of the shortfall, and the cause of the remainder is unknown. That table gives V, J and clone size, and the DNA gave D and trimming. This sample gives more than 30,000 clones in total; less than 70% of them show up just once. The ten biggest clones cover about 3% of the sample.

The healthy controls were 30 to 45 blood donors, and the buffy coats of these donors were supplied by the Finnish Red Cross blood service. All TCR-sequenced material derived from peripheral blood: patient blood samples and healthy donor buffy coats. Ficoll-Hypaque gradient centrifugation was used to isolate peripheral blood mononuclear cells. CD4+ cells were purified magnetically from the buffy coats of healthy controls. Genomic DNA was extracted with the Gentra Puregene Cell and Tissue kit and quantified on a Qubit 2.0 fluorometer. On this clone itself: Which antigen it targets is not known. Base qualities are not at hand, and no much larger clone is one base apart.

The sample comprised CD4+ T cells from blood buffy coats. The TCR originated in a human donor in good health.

CDR3 loop: CASSLGPDYGYTF. The DNA sequence is TGTGCCAGCAGCTTAGGGCCGGACTATGGCTACACCTTC. This sequence uses TRBV7-8 and TRBJ1-2; the D segment cannot be called with confidence. The germline V gene encodes CDR1 SGHVS and CDR2 FQNEAQ. From the cysteine up to the phenylalanine, the CDR3 has a length of 13 residues. Only CDR3 DNA remains: 39 bases, in frame from the first base. Trimming costs V 1 base and J 3 bases, and their ends lie 6 bases apart.